The clone carrying this T cell receptor beta chain turned up a few times. The antigen is not known. J gave up 9 bases and V 1 base, and 8 bases lay outside the gene matches. The CDR3 spans 15 residues. The germline CDR1 and CDR2 sequences are SEHNR and FQNEAQ (reference sequence). The sample is drawn from a study of blood T cells in healthy people across ages. Study-wide results and limits: There were more naive CD4+ cells and higher diversity in long-lived donors than in aged donors.

A sample-barcoded 5' primer and a J-beta primer mix were used in a second PCR of roughly 6 to 12 cycles. TCRdb re-called the 5' RACE reads with MiXCR, one entry per CDR3 protein. This table holds about 1,600,000 distinct CDR3 sequences, approximately 40% found once. The donors, healthy Caucasians from Russia, were aged about 6 to 95. Donors each provided about 10 milliliters of peripheral blood. The sample comprised blood. This TCR was sampled from a woman aged 18-29 years in good health. The chain links TRBV7-9 to TRBJ1-4; 7 nucleotides match TRBD1. CDR3 bases: TGTGCCAGCAGCTTAGACCAAACAGGGGCACAAAAACTGTTTTTT. It encodes CASSLDQTGAQKLFF.